This T cell receptor beta chain was captured in a study of T cells in Graves' hyperthyroidism and ophthalmopathy. Study summary: Staff took peripheral blood when the initial diagnosis was made, before any treatment began.

A word on this clonotype: Its antigen is as yet unknown.

Ophthalmopathy patients showed a Clinical Activity Score of at least 3, NOSPECS grade of at least 4 and duration under 3 months. Those patients with uncontrolled infection, other autoimmune disease, pregnancy or lactation were excluded. Amplification targeted TCR beta CDR3 regions from RNA transcripts. TCR CDR3 regions were first amplified by RT-PCR with HTBI primers. TCRdb passed the multiplex PCR reads through MiXCR, listing each CDR3 protein once. The sample holds roughly 350,000 distinct CDR3 sequences; roughly 13% are singletons and the top ten take roughly 35%. Findings and limits, study-wide: Researchers found most expanded thyroid clonotypes above 0.001 in blood as well.

The CDR3 runs to 13 residues. The germline V gene encodes CDR1 MGHRA and CDR2 YSYEKL. V lost 3 bases, J lost 1 base, and 3 bases lay in between. This clonotype was obtained from a middle-aged woman with Graves' ophthalmopathy. The sequencing input was blood. This chain connects TRBV4-1 to TRBJ2-2; D unclear. The CDR3 nucleotides read TGCGCCAGCAGCCAGTGGAACACCGGGGAGCTGTTTTTT. This encodes CASSQWNTGELFF.